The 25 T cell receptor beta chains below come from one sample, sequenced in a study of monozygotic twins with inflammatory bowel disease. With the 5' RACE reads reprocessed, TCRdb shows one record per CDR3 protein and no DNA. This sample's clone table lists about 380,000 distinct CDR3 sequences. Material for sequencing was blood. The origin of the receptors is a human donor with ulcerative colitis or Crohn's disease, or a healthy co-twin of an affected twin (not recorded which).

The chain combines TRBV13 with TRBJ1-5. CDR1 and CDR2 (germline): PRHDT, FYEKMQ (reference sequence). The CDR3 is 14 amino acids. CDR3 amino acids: CASSFYGNNQPQHF.

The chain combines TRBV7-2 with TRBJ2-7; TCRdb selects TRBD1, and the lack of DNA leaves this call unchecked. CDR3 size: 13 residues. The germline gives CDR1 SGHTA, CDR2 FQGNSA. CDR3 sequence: CASSSRMGGEQYF.

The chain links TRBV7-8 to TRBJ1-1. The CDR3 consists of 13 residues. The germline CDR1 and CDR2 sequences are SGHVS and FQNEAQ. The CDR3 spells CASSLLGSTEAFF.

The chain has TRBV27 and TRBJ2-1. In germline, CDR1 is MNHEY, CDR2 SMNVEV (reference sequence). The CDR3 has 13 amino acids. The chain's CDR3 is CASSQLSWGVQFF.

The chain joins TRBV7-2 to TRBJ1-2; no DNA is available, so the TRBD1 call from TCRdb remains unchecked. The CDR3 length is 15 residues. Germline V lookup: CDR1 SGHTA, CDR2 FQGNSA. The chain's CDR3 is CASSLARGAAGGYTF.

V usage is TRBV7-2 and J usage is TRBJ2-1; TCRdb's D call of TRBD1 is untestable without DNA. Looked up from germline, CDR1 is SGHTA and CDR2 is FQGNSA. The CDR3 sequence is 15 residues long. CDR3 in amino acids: CASSLGGGGYNEQFF.

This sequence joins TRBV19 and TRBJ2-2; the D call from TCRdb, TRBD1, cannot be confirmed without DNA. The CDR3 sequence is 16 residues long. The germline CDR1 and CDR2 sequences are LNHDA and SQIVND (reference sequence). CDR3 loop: CATRITRDRVTGELFF.

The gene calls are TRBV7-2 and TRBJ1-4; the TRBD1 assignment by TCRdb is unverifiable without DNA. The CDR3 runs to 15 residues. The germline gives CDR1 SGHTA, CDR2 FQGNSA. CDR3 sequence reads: CASSPQGATNEKLFF.

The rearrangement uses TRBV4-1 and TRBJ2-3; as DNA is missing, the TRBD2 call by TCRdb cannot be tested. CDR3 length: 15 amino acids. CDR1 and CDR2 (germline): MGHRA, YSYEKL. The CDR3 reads CATSNSGGGTDTQYF.

CDR3 sequence: CASKTPQDRDTEAFF. The chain joins TRBV2 to TRBJ1-1; as DNA is missing, the TRBD1 call by TCRdb cannot be tested. The V gene's germline CDR1 is SNHLY and CDR2 FYNNEI. This CDR3 has 15 residues.

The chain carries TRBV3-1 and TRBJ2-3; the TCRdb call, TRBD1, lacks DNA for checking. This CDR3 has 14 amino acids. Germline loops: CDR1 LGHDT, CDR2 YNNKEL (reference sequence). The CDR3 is CASSHRGPADTQYF.

CDR3 sequence reads: CASSLGRGIDTQYF. The gene calls are TRBV11-3 and TRBJ2-3; TCRdb lists TRBD1, though no DNA is available to test this call. CDR3 size: 14 residues. Germline CDR1 SGHNT, CDR2 YENEEA.

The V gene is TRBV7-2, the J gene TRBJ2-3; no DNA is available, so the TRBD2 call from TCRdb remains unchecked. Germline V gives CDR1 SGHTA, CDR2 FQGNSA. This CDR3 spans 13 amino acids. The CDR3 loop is CASTQSGVDTQYF.

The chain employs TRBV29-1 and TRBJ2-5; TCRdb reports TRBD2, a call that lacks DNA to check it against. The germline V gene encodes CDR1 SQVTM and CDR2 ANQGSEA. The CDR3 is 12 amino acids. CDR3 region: CSVVASGETQYF.

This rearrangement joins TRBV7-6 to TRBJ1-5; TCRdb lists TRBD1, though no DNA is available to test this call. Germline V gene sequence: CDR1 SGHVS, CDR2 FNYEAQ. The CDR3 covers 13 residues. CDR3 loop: CASSQSGYQPQHF.

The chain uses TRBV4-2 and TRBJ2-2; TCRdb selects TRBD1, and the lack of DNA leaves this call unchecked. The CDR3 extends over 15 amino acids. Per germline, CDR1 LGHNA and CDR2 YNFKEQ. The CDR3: CASSGTGGGTGELFF.

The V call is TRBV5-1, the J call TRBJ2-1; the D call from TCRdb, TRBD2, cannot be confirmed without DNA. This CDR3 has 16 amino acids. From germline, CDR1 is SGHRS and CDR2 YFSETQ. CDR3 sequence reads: CASSILAGSSYNEQFF.

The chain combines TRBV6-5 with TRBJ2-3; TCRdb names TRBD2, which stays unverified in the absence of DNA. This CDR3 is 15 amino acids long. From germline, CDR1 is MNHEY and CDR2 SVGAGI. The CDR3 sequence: CASSYMAGGPDTQYF.

The CDR3 protein is CASSLIPLGAGFYEQYF. V gene TRBV27 combines with J gene TRBJ2-7; TCRdb selects TRBD1, and the lack of DNA leaves this call unchecked. Germline V lookup: CDR1 MNHEY, CDR2 SMNVEV (reference sequence). This CDR3 has 17 residues.

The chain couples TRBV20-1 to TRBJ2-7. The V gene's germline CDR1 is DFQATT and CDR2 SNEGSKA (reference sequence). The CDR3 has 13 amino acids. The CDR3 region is CSARDSVVSEQYF.

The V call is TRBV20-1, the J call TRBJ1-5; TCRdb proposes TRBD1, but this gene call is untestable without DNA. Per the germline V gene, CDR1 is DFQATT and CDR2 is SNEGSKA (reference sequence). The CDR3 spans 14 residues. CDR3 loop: CSASPGTGNQPQHF.

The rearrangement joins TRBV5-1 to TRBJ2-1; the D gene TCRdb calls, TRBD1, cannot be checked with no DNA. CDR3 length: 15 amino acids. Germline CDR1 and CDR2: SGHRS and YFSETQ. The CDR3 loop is CASSGGSSSYNEQFF.

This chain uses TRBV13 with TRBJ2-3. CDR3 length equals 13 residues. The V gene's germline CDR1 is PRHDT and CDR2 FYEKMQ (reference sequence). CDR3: CASSPESIDTQYF.

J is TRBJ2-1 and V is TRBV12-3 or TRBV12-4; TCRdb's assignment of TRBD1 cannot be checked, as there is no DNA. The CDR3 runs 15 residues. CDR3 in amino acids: CASSWGQGARSEQFF.

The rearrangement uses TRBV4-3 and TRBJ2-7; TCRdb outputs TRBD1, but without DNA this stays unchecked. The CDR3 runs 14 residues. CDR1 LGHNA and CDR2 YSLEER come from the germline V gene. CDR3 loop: CASSQSRDSYEQYF.